A selection of T cell receptor beta chains follows, all from one sample in a study of spatial heterogeneity in lung cancer. TCRdb re-called the 5' RACE reads with MiXCR, one entry per CDR3 protein. The sample includes under 450 distinct CDR3 sequences, about 24% of them seen just once. The starting material was normal lung tissue next to the tumor, obtained at surgery. The source of these receptors is a male donor with early-stage non-small cell lung cancer. CDR3s include the opening cysteine and the closing phenylalanine or tryptophan. The order of the fields is V gene, J gene, D gene, clone size, CDR3 DNA, CDR3 protein. The D gene is left open where the match is weak. The size entry is marked missing in some rows and otherwise reads once, few, many or a size class.

v_call: TRBV7-9; j_call: TRBJ2-3; d_call: -; clone_size: -; cdr3_nt: TGTGCCAGCAGCAAAGGGGGCGGGAGACACACAGATACGCAGTATTTT; cdr3_aa: CASSKGGGRHTDTQYF
v_call: TRBV4-1; j_call: TRBJ2-1; d_call: -; clone_size: few; cdr3_nt: TGCGCCAGCAGCCAAGATCATCCCAGCGGGTTATACAATGAGCAGTTCTTC; cdr3_aa: CASSQDHPSGLYNEQFF
v_call: TRBV5-1; j_call: TRBJ2-3; d_call: -; clone_size: few; cdr3_nt: TGCGCCAGCAGTCCGGGGGAGCTTACGCAGTATTTT; cdr3_aa: CASSPGELTQYF
v_call: TRBV6-2/TRBV6-3; j_call: TRBJ2-3; d_call: -; clone_size: -; cdr3_nt: TGTGCCAGTCTACCCTACCCTTTTCTAGCCCCGACGCAGTATTTT; cdr3_aa: CASLPYPFLAPTQYF
v_call: TRBV7-3; j_call: TRBJ2-6; d_call: -; clone_size: few; cdr3_nt: TGTGCCAGCAGCCCCGGCGGTGCTGGGGCCAACGTCCTGACTTTC; cdr3_aa: CASSPGGAGANVLTF
v_call: TRBV5-5; j_call: TRBJ2-1; d_call: -; clone_size: many; cdr3_nt: TGTGCCAGCAGCTTGCTTGTCGCGGGGGCCGCTTATGAGCAGTTCTTC; cdr3_aa: CASSLLVAGAAYEQFF
v_call: TRBV6-1; j_call: TRBJ2-5; d_call: -; clone_size: -; cdr3_nt: TGTGCCAGCAGTGACGACTTCGGACCCCGAGAGACCCAGTACTTC; cdr3_aa: CASSDDFGPRETQYF
v_call: TRBV10-3; j_call: TRBJ1-5; d_call: -; clone_size: once; cdr3_nt: TGTGCCATCAGTGGCACGAATAGCAATCAGCCCCAGCATTTT; cdr3_aa: CAISGTNSNQPQHF
v_call: TRBV6-2/TRBV6-3; j_call: TRBJ2-7; d_call: -; clone_size: many; cdr3_nt: TGTGCCAGCAGTCTCGACGGCCCCCTAGACGAGCAGTACTTC; cdr3_aa: CASSLDGPLDEQYF
v_call: TRBV20-1; j_call: TRBJ2-1; d_call: -; clone_size: few; cdr3_nt: TGCAGTGCTAGAGATACCGTTTCCTACAATGAGCAGTTCTTC; cdr3_aa: CSARDTVSYNEQFF
v_call: TRBV2; j_call: TRBJ2-5; d_call: TRBD1; clone_size: medium-sized; cdr3_nt: TGTGCCAGCGGGGGACAGGGTCAAGAGACCCAGTACTTC; cdr3_aa: CASGGQGQETQYF
v_call: TRBV20-1; j_call: TRBJ2-7; d_call: -; clone_size: large; cdr3_nt: TGCAGTGCTAGGGCCGACAGGAACTCCTACGAGCAGTACTTC; cdr3_aa: CSARADRNSYEQYF
v_call: TRBV12-3/TRBV12-4; j_call: TRBJ2-3; d_call: TRBD2; clone_size: few; cdr3_nt: TGTGCCAGCAGGGTAGCGGGGGTCCGTGATACGCAGTATTTT; cdr3_aa: CASRVAGVRDTQYF
v_call: TRBV9; j_call: TRBJ2-2; d_call: TRBD2; clone_size: medium-sized; cdr3_nt: TGTGCCAGCAGCGTAGACGGTAGCGGGAGGCCGGGGACCGGGGAGCTGTTTTTT; cdr3_aa: CASSVDGSGRPGTGELFF
v_call: TRBV28; j_call: TRBJ2-3; d_call: -; clone_size: large; cdr3_nt: TGTGCCAGCAGTTTCCAGGGAGGAGATACGCAGTATTTT; cdr3_aa: CASSFQGGDTQYF
v_call: TRBV15; j_call: TRBJ2-7; d_call: -; clone_size: -; cdr3_nt: TGTGCCACCAGCAGGTACAGGGAAGGTTACGAGCAGTACTTC; cdr3_aa: CATSRYREGYEQYF
v_call: TRBV29-1; j_call: TRBJ2-2; d_call: TRBD2; clone_size: few; cdr3_nt: TGCAGCGTTGGTCGCGGGGGGGCCGGGGAGCTGTTTTTT; cdr3_aa: CSVGRGGAGELFF
v_call: TRBV21-1; j_call: TRBJ2-2; d_call: -; clone_size: medium-sized; cdr3_nt: TGTGCCAGCAGCCCGGGACAAGAGAACACCGGGGAGCTGTTTTTT; cdr3_aa: CASSPGQENTGELFF
v_call: TRBV9; j_call: TRBJ2-6; d_call: -; clone_size: large; cdr3_nt: TGTGCCAGCAGCACCCGACCCTCAGGGAACTCTGGGGCCAACGTCCTGACTTTC; cdr3_aa: CASSTRPSGNSGANVLTF
v_call: TRBV9; j_call: TRBJ1-2; d_call: -; clone_size: large; cdr3_nt: TGTGCCAGCAGCCCACCGACCCGAGGGGGCTACACCTTC; cdr3_aa: CASSPPTRGGYTF
v_call: TRBV29-1; j_call: TRBJ2-7; d_call: -; clone_size: -; cdr3_nt: TGCAGCGTTGAGGGCGGCAGGGGCCGTTTGGACGAGCAGTACTTC; cdr3_aa: CSVEGGRGRLDEQYF
v_call: TRBV3-1; j_call: TRBJ2-1; d_call: TRBD2; clone_size: large; cdr3_nt: TGTGCCAGCAGCCCCGGGACTAGCGGCTACAATGAGCAGTTCTTC; cdr3_aa: CASSPGTSGYNEQFF
v_call: TRBV30; j_call: TRBJ2-3; d_call: TRBD2; clone_size: -; cdr3_nt: TGTGCCTGGAGGCCAGATAGCGGGGCGTTAGATACGCAGTATTTT; cdr3_aa: CAWRPDSGALDTQYF
v_call: TRBV28; j_call: TRBJ2-1; d_call: TRBD2; clone_size: few; cdr3_nt: TGTGCCAGCACAGCGGGGTCCTACAATGAGCAGTTCTTC; cdr3_aa: CASTAGSYNEQFF
v_call: TRBV10-3; j_call: TRBJ1-5; d_call: -; clone_size: medium-sized; cdr3_nt: TGTGCCATCAGTGAGATAGAGGGGGGTCAGCCCCAGCATTTT; cdr3_aa: CAISEIEGGQPQHF
v_call: TRBV5-1; j_call: TRBJ2-7; d_call: -; clone_size: medium-sized; cdr3_nt: TGCGCCAGCACGGACGGAGCCTCCGGGAACGAGCAGTACTTC; cdr3_aa: CASTDGASGNEQYF
v_call: TRBV4-3; j_call: TRBJ2-1; d_call: TRBD2; clone_size: large; cdr3_nt: TGCGCCAGCAGCCAAGCATGGCTAGCGGGAGAGGGTGGTAATGAGCAGTTCTTC; cdr3_aa: CASSQAWLAGEGGNEQFF
v_call: TRBV7-9; j_call: TRBJ2-2; d_call: -; clone_size: large; cdr3_nt: TGTGCCAGCAGCTCGTGGGTGTTCACCGGGGAGCTGTTTTTT; cdr3_aa: CASSSWVFTGELFF
v_call: TRBV7-9; j_call: TRBJ2-7; d_call: -; clone_size: -; cdr3_nt: TGTGCCAGCAGCCAGAAGTACGAGCAGTACTTC; cdr3_aa: CASSQKYEQYF
v_call: TRBV27; j_call: TRBJ2-7; d_call: TRBD2; clone_size: few; cdr3_nt: TGTGCCAGCAGTTTATCCGCTAGCGGAGGGCGGAGGGAGCAGTACTTC; cdr3_aa: CASSLSASGGRREQYF